A single sample is the source of the 3 T cell receptor beta chains below, sequenced in a study of molecular identifiers for immune sequencing clone quantification. Via MiXCR, TCRdb re-called the PCR reads, giving one row per CDR3 protein. The data contain about 500,000 distinct CDR3 sequences, less than 30% of them seen just once; the ten biggest clones take up 0.7% to 0.9%. The sample was naive CD8+ T cells from blood, with Jurkat cell RNA spiked in. The subset was: FACS-sorted CD8+CD4-CCR7+CD45RA+ naive T cells. The receptors come from a human donor in good health. Some libraries in this study had Jurkat cell RNA spiked in.

About this clonotype itself: With a much larger clone just one base away, this may be a read error. The chain combines TRBV28 with TRBJ2-7; 7 nucleotides match TRBD2. The V gene's germline CDR1 is MDHEN and CDR2 SYDVKM. Germline trimming cut 6 bases from V and 9 bases from J; bases unmatched to any gene: 20. CDR3 length equals 16 residues. In DNA, the CDR3 is TGTGCCAGCAGCCTATTCGATGGACTAGTGGGAGAGGGGCAGTACTTC. Its translation: CASSLFDGLVGEGQYF.

The J gene is TRBJ1-1, the V gene TRBV5-6; the D gene is possibly TRBD1 (6 bases). This CDR3 has 16 amino acids. V lost 3 bases to trimming and J lost 5 bases, with 20 bases between them. Germline V gene lookup returns CDR1 SGHDT and CDR2 YYEEEE. For the CDR3, the DNA is TGTGCCAGCAGCTGGACCCCCTCGGGGGGCCGAACTGAAGCTTTCTTT. This encodes CASSWTPSGGRTEAFF.

The chain employs TRBV24-1 and TRBJ1-5; D might be TRBD1 (6 bases). Trimming shortened V by 7 bases and J by 3 bases, and 18 bases separated the two germline ends. Germline V CDR1 and CDR2: KGHDR, SFDVKD. The CDR3 spans 16 residues. The CDR3 spells CATSHRETRINQPQHF. For the CDR3, the DNA is TGTGCCACCAGCCACAGGGAAACTAGAATCAATCAGCCCCAGCATTTT.